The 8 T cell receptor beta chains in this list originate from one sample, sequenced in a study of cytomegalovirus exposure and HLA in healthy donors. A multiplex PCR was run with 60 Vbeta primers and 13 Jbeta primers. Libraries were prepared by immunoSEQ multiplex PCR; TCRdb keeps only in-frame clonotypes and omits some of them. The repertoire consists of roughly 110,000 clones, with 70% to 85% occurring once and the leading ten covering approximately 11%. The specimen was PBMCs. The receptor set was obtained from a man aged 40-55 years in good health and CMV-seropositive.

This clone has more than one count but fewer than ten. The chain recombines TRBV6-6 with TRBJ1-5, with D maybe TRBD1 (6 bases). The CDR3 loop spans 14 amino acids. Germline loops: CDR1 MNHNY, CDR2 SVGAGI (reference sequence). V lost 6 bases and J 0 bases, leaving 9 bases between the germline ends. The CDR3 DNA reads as TGTGCCAGCAGGAAGGACAGTAGCAATCAGCCCCAGCATTTT. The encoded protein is CASRKDSSNQPQHF.

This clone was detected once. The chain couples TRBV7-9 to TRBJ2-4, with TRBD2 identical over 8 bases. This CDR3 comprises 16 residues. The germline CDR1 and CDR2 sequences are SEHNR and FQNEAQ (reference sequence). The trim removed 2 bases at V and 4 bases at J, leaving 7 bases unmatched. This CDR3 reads CASSLTGGGLKNIQYF. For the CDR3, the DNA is TGTGCCAGCAGCTTAACCGGGGGGGGCCTGAAAAACATTCAGTACTTC.

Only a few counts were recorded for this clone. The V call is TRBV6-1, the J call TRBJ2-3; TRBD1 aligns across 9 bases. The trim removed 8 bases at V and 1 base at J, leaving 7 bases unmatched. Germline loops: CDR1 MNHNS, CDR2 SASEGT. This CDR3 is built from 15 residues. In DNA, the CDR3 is TGTGCCAGCGGAAACAGGGGGCTGGGCACAGATACGCAGTATTTT. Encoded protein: CASGNRGLGTDTQYF.

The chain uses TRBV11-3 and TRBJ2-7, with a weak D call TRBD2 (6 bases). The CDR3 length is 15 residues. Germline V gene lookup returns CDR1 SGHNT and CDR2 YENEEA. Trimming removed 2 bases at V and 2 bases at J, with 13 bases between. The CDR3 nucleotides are TGTGCCAGCAGCTTAAGCCGGGGGAGTACCTACGAGCAGTACTTC. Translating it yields CASSLSRGSTYEQYF.

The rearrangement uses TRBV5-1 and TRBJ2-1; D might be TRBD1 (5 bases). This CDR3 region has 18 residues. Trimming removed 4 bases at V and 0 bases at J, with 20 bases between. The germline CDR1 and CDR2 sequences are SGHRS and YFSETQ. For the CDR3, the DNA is TGCGCCAGCAGCCAGGACCGTTGGGGCCGGAGCTCCTACAATGAGCAGTTCTTC. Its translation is CASSQDRWGRSSYNEQFF.

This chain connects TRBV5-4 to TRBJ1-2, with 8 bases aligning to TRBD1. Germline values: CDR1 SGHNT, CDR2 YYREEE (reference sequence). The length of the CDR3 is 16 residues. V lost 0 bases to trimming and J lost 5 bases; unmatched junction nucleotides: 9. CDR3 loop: CASSLDTGGSRYGYTF. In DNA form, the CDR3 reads TGTGCCAGCAGCTTGGACACAGGGGGATCTCGTTATGGCTACACCTTC.

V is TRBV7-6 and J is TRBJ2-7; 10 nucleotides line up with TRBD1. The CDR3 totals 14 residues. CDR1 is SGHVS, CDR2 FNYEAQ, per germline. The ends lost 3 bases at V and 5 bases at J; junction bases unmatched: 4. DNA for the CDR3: TGTGCCAGCAGCTTGGGACAGGGGTCCCACGAGCAGTACTTC. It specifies CASSLGQGSHEQYF.

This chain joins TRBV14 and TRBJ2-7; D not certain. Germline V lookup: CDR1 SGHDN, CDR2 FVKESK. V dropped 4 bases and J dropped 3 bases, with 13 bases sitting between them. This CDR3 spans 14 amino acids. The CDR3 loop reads CASSRLVPNYEQYF. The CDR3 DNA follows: TGTGCCAGCAGCCGACTTGTACCCAACTACGAGCAGTACTTC.